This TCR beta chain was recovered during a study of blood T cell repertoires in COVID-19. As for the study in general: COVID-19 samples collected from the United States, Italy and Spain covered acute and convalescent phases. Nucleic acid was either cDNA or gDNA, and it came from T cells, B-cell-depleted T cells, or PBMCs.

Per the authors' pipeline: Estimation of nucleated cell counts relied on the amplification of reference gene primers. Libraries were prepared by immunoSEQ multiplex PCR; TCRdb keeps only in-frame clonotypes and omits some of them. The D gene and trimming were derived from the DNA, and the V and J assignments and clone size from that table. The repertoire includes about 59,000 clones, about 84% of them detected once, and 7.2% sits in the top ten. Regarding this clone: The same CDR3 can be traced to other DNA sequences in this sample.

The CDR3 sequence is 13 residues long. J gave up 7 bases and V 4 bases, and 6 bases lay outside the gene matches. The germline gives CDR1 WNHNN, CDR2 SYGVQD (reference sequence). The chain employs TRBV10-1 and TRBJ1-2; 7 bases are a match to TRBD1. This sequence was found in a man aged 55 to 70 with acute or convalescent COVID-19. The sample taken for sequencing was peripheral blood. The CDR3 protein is CASSADRVSGYTF. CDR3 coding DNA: TGCGCCAGCAGTGCTGACAGGGTCTCTGGCTACACCTTC.